The entry that follows covers one TCR beta chain sequence. Its antigen is not identified. Sequenced by immunoSEQ multiplex PCR; TCRdb stores in-frame clones only, minus some. The data contain about 23,000 clones, approximately 82% of them singletons. CDR3 length equals 15 residues. The germline V and J ends were trimmed by 1 base and 3 bases, with 13 bases remaining between them. Germline CDR1 and CDR2: MGHRA and YSYEKL. These data come from a study of CD4 T cells in relation to SARS-CoV-2 and coronaviruses. Before the COVID-19 pandemic, during about 2010-2018, CD4+ T cells were taken from unexposed donors. CD4+ T cells were isolated from the cells after around eleven days of culture.

This chain joins TRBV4-1 and TRBJ2-7; D might be TRBD2 (5 bases). The sequencing input was CD4+ T cells from PBMCs, cultured in vitro. The sequence was collected from a human donor in good health. CDR3 amino acids: CASSQGLANYYEQYF. CDR3 sequence (DNA): TGCGCCAGCAGCCAAGGGTTAGCGAACTACTACGAGCAGTACTTC.